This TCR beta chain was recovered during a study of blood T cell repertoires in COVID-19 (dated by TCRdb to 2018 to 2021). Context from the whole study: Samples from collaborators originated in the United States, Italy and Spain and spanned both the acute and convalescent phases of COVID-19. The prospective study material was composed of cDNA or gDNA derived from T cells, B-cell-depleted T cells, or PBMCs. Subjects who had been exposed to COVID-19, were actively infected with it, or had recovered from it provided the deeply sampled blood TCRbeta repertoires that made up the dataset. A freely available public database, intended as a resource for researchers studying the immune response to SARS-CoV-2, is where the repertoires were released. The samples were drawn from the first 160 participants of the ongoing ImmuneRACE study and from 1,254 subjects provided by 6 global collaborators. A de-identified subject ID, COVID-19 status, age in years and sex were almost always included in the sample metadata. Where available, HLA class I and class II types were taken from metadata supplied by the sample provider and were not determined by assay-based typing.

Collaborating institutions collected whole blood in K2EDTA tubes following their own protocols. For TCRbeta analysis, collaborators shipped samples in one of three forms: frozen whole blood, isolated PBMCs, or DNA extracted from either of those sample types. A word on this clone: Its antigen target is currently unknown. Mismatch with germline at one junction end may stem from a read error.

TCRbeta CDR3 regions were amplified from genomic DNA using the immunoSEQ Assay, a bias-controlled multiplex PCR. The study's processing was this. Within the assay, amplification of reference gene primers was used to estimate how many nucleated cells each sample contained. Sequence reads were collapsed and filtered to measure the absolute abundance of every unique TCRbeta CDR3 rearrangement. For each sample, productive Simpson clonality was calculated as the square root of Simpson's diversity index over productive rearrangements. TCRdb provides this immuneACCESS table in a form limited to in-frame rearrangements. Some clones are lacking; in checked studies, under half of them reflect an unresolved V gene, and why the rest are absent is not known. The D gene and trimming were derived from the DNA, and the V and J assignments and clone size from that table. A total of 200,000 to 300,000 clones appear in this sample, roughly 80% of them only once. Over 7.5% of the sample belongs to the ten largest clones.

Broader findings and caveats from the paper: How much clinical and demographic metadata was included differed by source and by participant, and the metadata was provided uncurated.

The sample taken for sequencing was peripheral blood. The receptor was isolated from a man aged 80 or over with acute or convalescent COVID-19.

The CDR3 has the sequence CASNLGLAGDGSYNEQFF. The DNA sequence is given as TGCGCCAGCAACTTGGGACTAGCGGGAGATGGCTCCTACAATGAGCAGTTCTTC. The receptor chain draws on TRBV5-1 and TRBJ2-1; the central 14 bases match TRBD2. From the cysteine through the phenylalanine, the CDR3 covers 18 amino acids. Here the CDR3 DNA is all that survives: 54 bases in frame from base 1. The germline V gene specifies SGHRS as CDR1 and YFSETQ as CDR2.